Listed below are T cell receptor beta chains from one sample, sequenced in a study of T cells in Graves' hyperthyroidism and ophthalmopathy. TCRdb used MiXCR to reprocess the multiplex PCR reads, holding one entry per CDR3 protein. Of under 350,000 distinct CDR3 sequences listed, 18% were seen once; the top ten hold under 55%. Sequenced material: blood. The receptors stem from a woman in her fifties or sixties with Graves' hyperthyroidism. Each CDR3 is given without its conserved first and last residue. Each record gives: CDR3 protein, V gene, J gene.

CDR3 protein: ASSQHETGGEKLF; V gene: TRBV3-1; J gene: TRBJ1-4
CDR3 protein: ASSLQGLNYEQY; V gene: TRBV12-3/TRBV12-4; J gene: TRBJ2-7
CDR3 protein: ASRPGSNYGYT; V gene: TRBV6-1; J gene: TRBJ1-2
CDR3 protein: ASSNRGLSPLH; V gene: TRBV6-1; J gene: TRBJ1-6
CDR3 protein: ASSTMGYEQF; V gene: TRBV28; J gene: TRBJ2-1
CDR3 protein: ASSLGGREEGTEAF; V gene: TRBV5-1; J gene: TRBJ1-1
CDR3 protein: ASSLQVGQPQH; V gene: TRBV27; J gene: TRBJ1-5
CDR3 protein: ASSGTGAGGTEAF; V gene: TRBV7-6; J gene: TRBJ1-1
CDR3 protein: ASRLAGVGETQY; V gene: TRBV28; J gene: TRBJ2-5
CDR3 protein: ASSPPVGTEAYEQY; V gene: TRBV28; J gene: TRBJ2-7
CDR3 protein: ASSLRLGTGELF; V gene: TRBV28; J gene: TRBJ2-2
CDR3 protein: ASSFVRGGEAF; V gene: TRBV5-1; J gene: TRBJ1-1
CDR3 protein: ASSYRGSGANVLT; V gene: TRBV6-5; J gene: TRBJ2-6
CDR3 protein: ASSLYRGITEAF; V gene: TRBV27; J gene: TRBJ1-1
CDR3 protein: SVGETNYGYT; V gene: TRBV29-1; J gene: TRBJ1-2
CDR3 protein: ASNAQGGNEKLF; V gene: TRBV27; J gene: TRBJ1-4
CDR3 protein: ASSLYGQGQETQY; V gene: TRBV5-5; J gene: TRBJ2-5